A selection of T cell receptor beta chains follows, all from one sample in a study of cytomegalovirus exposure and HLA in healthy donors. Sequencing was performed with immunoSEQ multiplex PCR; in TCRdb, only in-frame clones are kept and a portion is missing. The table shows some 170,000 clones, with around nine tenths occurring only once. Material: PBMCs. These receptors all stem from a woman younger than 45 in good health and CMV-seronegative. Both conserved end residues are part of each CDR3. Each record gives: D gene, V gene, clone size, J gene, CDR3 length, CDR3 DNA, CDR3 protein. A D gene is named only where the DNA matches it firmly. Size values are once, few and many counts, or a class for expanded clones, and some rows have none.

TRBD2	TRBV6-5	NA	TRBJ2-3	14	TGTGCCAGCAGTTCTACGGGGGGGAGAGATACGCAGTATTTT	CASSSTGGRDTQYF
NA	TRBV30	few	TRBJ2-7	12	TGTGCCTGGAGTGTACAGGCCTACGAGCAGTACTTC	CAWSVQAYEQYF
NA	TRBV23-1	NA	TRBJ1-2	14	TGCGCCCCCCCGATTCCTACTAACGGCTATGGCTACACCTTC	CAPPIPTNGYGYTF
TRBD2	TRBV5-4	NA	TRBJ2-1	15	TGTGCCAGCAGCTTGGATCGGCTAGCGGGGAATGAGCAGTTCTTC	CASSLDRLAGNEQFF
NA	TRBV9	NA	TRBJ1-2	13	TGTGCCAGCAGCTTACCGGGAGTTACGAGCTACACCTTC	CASSLPGVTSYTF
NA	TRBV7-9	NA	TRBJ2-3	16	TGTGCCAGCAGCTTAGTTCTTGGGGGCTCCACAGATACGCAGTATTTT	CASSLVLGGSTDTQYF
TRBD1	TRBV30	few	TRBJ2-7	13	TGTGCCTGGAGTGTGCAGGGGGCCTACGAGCAGTACTTC	CAWSVQGAYEQYF
TRBD2	TRBV6-5	NA	TRBJ2-1	14	TGTGCCAGCAGTTACATGGGGGGGGGCAATGAGCAGTTCTTC	CASSYMGGGNEQFF
NA	TRBV27	once	TRBJ1-1	13	TGTGCCAGCAGCATAGGAGGGAACACTGAAGCTTTCTTT	CASSIGGNTEAFF
TRBD2	TRBV30	NA	TRBJ2-1	13	TGTGCCTGGAGACTAGCGGGGATCAATGAGCAGTTCTTC	CAWRLAGINEQFF
NA	TRBV29-1	NA	TRBJ2-5	10	TGCAGCGTCGAGAGGGAGACCCAGTACTTC	CSVERETQYF
TRBD2	TRBV6-1	NA	TRBJ2-7	15	TGTGCCAGCAGTGAATCCTCGGGGGGCTCCTACGAGCAGTACTTC	CASSESSGGSYEQYF
NA	TRBV5-4	NA	TRBJ1-1	15	TGTGCCAGCAGCAGGGCGGGAGGGATGAACACTGAAGCTTTCTTT	CASSRAGGMNTEAFF
NA	TRBV2	NA	TRBJ1-1	15	TGTGCCAGCAGTGAATCTTTCCAGGTTCCGACTGAAGCTTTCTTT	CASSESFQVPTEAFF
TRBD2	TRBV14	NA	TRBJ2-7	13	TGTGCCAGTGCAGCGGGGTCCCCCTACGAGCAGTACTTC	CASAAGSPYEQYF
TRBD1	TRBV5-6	NA	TRBJ2-7	14	TGTGCCAGCAGCTTATGGCAGGGGGCCTACGAGCAGTACTTC	CASSLWQGAYEQYF
NA	TRBV14	NA	TRBJ2-7	15	TGTGCCAGCAGCCAAGATAAGGACAGATACTACGAGCAGTACTTC	CASSQDKDRYYEQYF
NA	TRBV11-1	NA	TRBJ2-5	15	TGTGCCAGCAGCTTCAGTGGGGGCTCTCAAGAGACCCAGTACTTC	CASSFSGGSQETQYF
NA	TRBV5-8	NA	TRBJ1-1	11	TGTGCCAGCAGCTCTTACACTGAAGCTTTCTTT	CASSSYTEAFF
TRBD1	TRBV6-5	few	TRBJ2-7	12	TGTGCCAGCACCCGGGGGCAGGGGGCGCTGGTCTTC	CASTRGQGALVF
NA	TRBV7-9	NA	TRBJ1-2	14	TGTGCCAGCAGCTTAGTGGCAGGGAATTTCGGCTACACCTTC	CASSLVAGNFGYTF
TRBD1	TRBV18	NA	TRBJ2-7	14	TGTGCCAGCTCACAGGACAGGGGTCTGGGCGAGCAGTACTTC	CASSQDRGLGEQYF
TRBD2	TRBV2	NA	TRBJ2-1	15	TGTGCCAGCAACCTACTAGCGGGGGTTCCTAATGAGCAGTTCTTC	CASNLLAGVPNEQFF
NA	TRBV6-1	NA	TRBJ1-6	13	TGTGCCAGCAGTGCAGAGGTTAGTTCACCCCTCCACTTT	CASSAEVSSPLHF
NA	TRBV6-5	once	TRBJ1-2	13	TGTGCCAGCAGTAGGGGGACCCTGGATGGCTACACCTTC	CASSRGTLDGYTF
NA	TRBV19	NA	TRBJ2-5	15	TGTGCCAGTAGTTTGGGGGGACGGATCCAAGAGACCCAGTACTTC	CASSLGGRIQETQYF
TRBD1	TRBV7-8	once	TRBJ1-1	16	TGTGCCAGCAGCTTAGGTTCTAACAGGGGGAACACTGAAGCTTTCTTT	CASSLGSNRGNTEAFF
TRBD1	TRBV30	NA	TRBJ2-7	19	TGTGCCTGGGGGGCCGGGACAGGGACTTTCTTTCTCAACTCCTACGAGCAGTACTTC	CAWGAGTGTFFLNSYEQYF
TRBD1	TRBV4-1	NA	TRBJ1-1	18	TGCGCCAGCAGCCAAGAAGCACGACTGGGACAGGGAGGCACTGAAGCTTTCTTT	CASSQEARLGQGGTEAFF
NA	TRBV25-1	NA	TRBJ2-2	15	TGTGCCAGCAGTATCGGGGTAGGGAACACCGGGGAGCTGTTTTTT	CASSIGVGNTGELFF
TRBD1	TRBV5-1	few	TRBJ2-7	15	TGCGCCAGCAGCCATGACGGGACAGGAGCCTACGAGCAGTACTTC	CASSHDGTGAYEQYF
TRBD1	TRBV5-1	few	TRBJ1-2	15	TGCGCCAGCAGTTCAACTCCAGGACAGGGGGGCGGCTACACCTTC	CASSSTPGQGGGYTF
TRBD2	TRBV4-3	once	TRBJ2-1	17	TGCGCCAGCAGCCAAGATCGGGTCCTAGCGGGGGAGGTTGAGCAGTTCTTC	CASSQDRVLAGEVEQFF
NA	TRBV9	NA	TRBJ2-2	17	TGTGCCAGCAGCGTTTCAATCGGGGATTCGAACACCGGGGAGCTGTTTTTT	CASSVSIGDSNTGELFF
TRBD1	TRBV15	NA	TRBJ1-5	15	TGTGCCACCAGCGGGACCCGGGACAGATATCAGCCCCAGCATTTT	CATSGTRDRYQPQHF
NA	TRBV7-9	NA	TRBJ1-1	14	TGTGCCAGCAGCTTATTTGAGGGGGGGAGTGAAGCTTTCTTT	CASSLFEGGSEAFF
NA	TRBV9	few	TRBJ2-2	14	TGTGCCAGCAGCGTCCTAGCAGAATCCGGGGAGCTGTTTTTT	CASSVLAESGELFF
NA	TRBV6-1	once	TRBJ1-2	13	TGTGCCAGCACCCCAGGGAGGGACTATGGCTACACCTTC	CASTPGRDYGYTF
NA	TRBV18	NA	TRBJ1-4	14	TGTGCCAGCTCACTGGCCAGGGAAGGTGAAAAACTGTTTTTT	CASSLAREGEKLFF